This TCR beta chain derives from a study of shared clonotypes between healthy human individuals. The germline CDR1 and CDR2 sequences are SEHNR and FQNEAQ (reference sequence). The V gene end was trimmed by 1 base and the J gene end by 2 bases; junction bases not matched to a gene: 11. The CDR3 covers 19 residues. Sequencing used immunoSEQ multiplex PCR; TCRdb keeps in-frame clones, though not all of them. The sample shows 950,000 to 1,300,000 clones, about three quarters of them seen only once. Material: memory CD4+ T cells sorted from blood. Subset in this sample: CD45RA-negative fraction. The J gene is TRBJ2-1, the V gene TRBV7-9, with 10 bases fitting TRBD2. The receptor comes from a man aged 18 to 29 in good health. For the CDR3, the DNA is TGTGCCAGCAGCTTAGGCGGCGGTAGCGGGGGGCGAACCTACAATGAGCAGTTCTTC. Amino acids: CASSLGGGSGGRTYNEQFF.